Listed here is a single T cell receptor (beta chain). The target antigen is unknown. V lost 7 bases and J lost 0; bases outside the gene matches: 6. The CDR3 is 14 residues long. Germline CDR1 and CDR2: MNHNS and SASEGT. Unique molecular identifiers were incorporated into the prepared TCRbeta library. MiXCR, applied by TCRdb to the PCR reads, yields one record per CDR3 protein. The sample gives approximately 270,000 distinct CDR3 sequences, more than 20% of which show up once; 4% to 5.5% is in the top ten. The entry originates in a study of T-cell reconstitution after alpha-beta-depleted transplantation in children. Study findings and constraints: T-cell numbers and diversity, one year after transplant, stemmed largely from T cells that were newly produced. Several hundred rapidly expanded clones from non-depleted graft cells reportedly supplied alpha-beta T cells about two months post-transplant.

This clonotype originated in a female patient younger than 10 who had a stem cell transplant for congenital amegakaryocytic thrombocytopenia, so the T cells may come from the graft donor. V gene TRBV6-1 combines with J gene TRBJ2-7, with 7 nucleotides matching TRBD2. The sample consisted of PBMCs, mostly from graft donor cells, taken 360 days after TCRalphabeta/CD19-depleted stem cell transplant. CDR3 amino acids: CASNALANSYEQYF. The CDR3 DNA is TGTGCCAGCAATGCACTAGCGAACTCCTACGAGCAGTACTTC.